This T cell receptor (beta chain) emerged from a study of PD-1 blockade in classical Hodgkin lymphoma. To note about this clone: Its antigen is still unknown.

Assay: immunoSEQ multiplex PCR; the TCRdb copy retains only in-frame clones and omits some. The profile shows 96,000 or so clones, approximately 94% of them singletons. Described time point: cycle 4 day 1 (C4D1), after five to seven weeks of nivolumab. Relapses following autologous stem cell transplantation were seen in all patients, with brentuximab vedotin exposure varying. Study-wide results and limits: There was a significant rise in CD4+ TCR diversity by C4D1, with no such rise for CD8+. When set against healthy donors, newly diagnosed patients were reported to show lower baseline TCR diversity.

The V gene end was trimmed by 3 bases and the J gene end by 7 bases; junction bases not matched to a gene: 5. This CDR3 spans 14 amino acids. Germline CDR1 reads WNHNN; CDR2 reads SYGVQD (reference sequence). The V call is TRBV10-1, the J call TRBJ2-1, with TRBD2 identical over 8 bases. This receptor was identified in a human donor with classical Hodgkin lymphoma. The sample in question was peripheral blood mononuclear cells (PBMCs), obtained before the fourth cycle of nivolumab. The CDR3 region has the DNA TGCGCCAGCAGTGACACGGGACTAGTGAATGAGCAGTTCTTC. It encodes CASSDTGLVNEQFF.